Listed here is a single TCR beta chain. Its antigen is still unknown. Germline loops: CDR1 GTSNPN, CDR2 SVGIG (reference sequence). This CDR3 has 14 residues. The ends lost 3 bases at V and 2 bases at J; junction bases unmatched: 2. The data belong to a study of cytomegalovirus exposure and HLA in healthy donors. General observations from the study: TCR beta V- and J-gene trimming was later associated with a missense DCLRE1C variant.

PCR amplification relied on 60 Vbeta primers (plus 13 Jbeta primers). Clones were read by immunoSEQ multiplex PCR, and TCRdb kept only the in-frame ones, dropping some. This sample has 85,000 to 100,000 clones, with about 84% found just once. The source is a girl aged 2 to 10 in good health and CMV-seropositive. The chain joins TRBV30 to TRBJ2-7; 12 positions agree with TRBD2. Specimen: PBMCs. The CDR3 region has the DNA TGTGCCTGGAGAGGACTAGCGGGGACCTACGAGCAGTACTTC. Translating gives CAWRGLAGTYEQYF.